Listed here are 17 T cell receptor beta chains from one sample, sequenced in a study of technical replicates of blood from a few donors. Sequenced by immunoSEQ multiplex PCR; TCRdb stores in-frame clones only, minus some. The sample holds about 70,000 clones; roughly 94% are singletons and the top ten take about 0.4%. Sequencing was carried out using T cells isolated from PBMCs. All receptors derive from a human donor in good health.

This chain connects TRBV11-2 to TRBJ2-5, with D unresolved. This CDR3 comprises 13 residues. The germline V and J ends were trimmed by 2 bases and 5 bases, with 9 bases remaining between them. Per the germline V gene, CDR1 is SGHAT and CDR2 is FQNNGV. CDR3: CASSLRVLETQYF. The CDR3 DNA follows: TGTGCCAGCAGCTTACGGGTCTTGGAGACCCAGTACTTC.

This clone was picked up a small number of times. J is TRBJ1-4 and V is TRBV9; 8 nucleotides align to TRBD1. V was pared by 4 bases and J by 7 bases, with 6 bases of the junction left unmatched. The CDR3 contains 14 residues. Germline V lookup: CDR1 SGDLS, CDR2 YYNGEE. The CDR3 DNA follows: TGTGCCAGCAGCCCTGGACAGGGTACTGAAAAACTGTTTTTT. Protein sequence: CASSPGQGTEKLFF.

The chain carries TRBV28 and TRBJ1-1, with D unclear. V was pared by 3 bases and J by 0 bases, with 2 bases between. The CDR3 is 12 residues long. Germline assignment: CDR1 MDHEN and CDR2 SYDVKM. CDR3 sequence: CASSFMNTEAFF. Written as DNA, the CDR3 is TGTGCCAGCAGTTTTATGAACACTGAAGCTTTCTTT.

The V gene is TRBV9, the J gene TRBJ1-3; TRBD1 might be the D (6 bases). The CDR3 contains 13 residues. The germline CDR1 and CDR2 sequences are SGDLS and YYNGEE. Trimming stripped 3 bases from V and 3 bases from J, with 7 bases between. The CDR3 here is CASSGGGGNTIYF. The DNA for the CDR3 is TGTGCCAGCAGCGGAGGGGGTGGAAACACCATATATTTT.

V usage is TRBV4-2 and J usage is TRBJ1-3, with a tentative D call TRBD1 (5 bases). Trimming took off 1 base at V and 9 bases at J, with 19 bases between the two ends. CDR1 LGHNA and CDR2 YNFKEQ come from the germline V gene. The length of the CDR3 is 16 residues. This chain's CDR3 is CASSQVAAGAFSTIYF. In DNA form, the CDR3 reads TGTGCCAGCAGCCAAGTTGCGGCTGGGGCCTTCAGCACCATATATTTT.

The chain has TRBV27 and TRBJ2-7; D gene ambiguous. There are 13 residues in the CDR3. The germline V gene has CDR1 MNHEY and CDR2 SMNVEV (reference sequence). V was trimmed by 3 bases and J by 2 bases, leaving 8 bases between them. The CDR3, as DNA: TGTGCCAGCAGTTTTTCCCGAGCCTACGAGCAGTACTTC. It yields the protein CASSFSRAYEQYF.

The rearrangement joins TRBV13 to TRBJ2-7, with TRBD2 identical over 9 bases. Germline V gene lookup returns CDR1 PRHDT and CDR2 FYEKMQ (reference sequence). The CDR3 has 14 amino acids. Trimming removed 3 bases from V and 6 bases from J; junction bases left unmatched: 6. In DNA form, the CDR3 reads TGTGCCAGCAGCTTCGGCGGGAGGGCCCCCGAGCAGTACTTC. Protein: CASSFGGRAPEQYF.

The rearrangement uses TRBV19 and TRBJ1-1; TRBD1 aligns across 8 bases. The germline V gene has CDR1 LNHDA and CDR2 SQIVND (reference sequence). The CDR3 has 14 amino acids. V was pared by 6 bases and J by 1 base, with 4 bases of the junction left unmatched. Here the CDR3 DNA reads TGTGCCAGTAGCAGAGGACAGGGGAACACTGAAGCTTTCTTT. The encoded protein is CASSRGQGNTEAFF.

This chain uses TRBV7-8 with TRBJ2-4, with D perhaps matching TRBD2 (5 bases). Trimming pared 1 base from V and 1 base from J, leaving 20 bases between. The germline V gene has CDR1 SGHVS and CDR2 FQNEAQ. The length of the CDR3 is 19 residues. The CDR3: CASSLDTSEPSLAKNIQYF. The CDR3 DNA is TGTGCCAGCAGCTTAGATACTAGTGAGCCCTCGTTGGCCAAAAACATTCAGTACTTC. Drawing the rest from reference TRBV7-8 and TRBJ2-4, the complete variable domain is GAGVSQSPRYKVAKRGQDVALRCDPISGHVSLFWYQQALGQGPEFLTYFQNEAQLDKSGLPSDRFFAERPEGSVSTLKIQRTQQEDSAVYLCASSLDTSEPSLAKNIQYFGAGTRLSVL.

The chain has TRBV30 and TRBJ1-2; TRBD1 is a possible D gene (5 bases). V was shortened by 4 bases and J by 5 bases, with 17 bases between the two germline ends. This CDR3 region has 14 residues. Germline V CDR1 and CDR2: GTSNPN, SVGIG (reference sequence). Here the CDR3 reads CAWTSPWGEYGYTF. As DNA, the CDR3 is TGTGCCTGGACTTCCCCCTGGGGGGAGTATGGCTACACCTTC.

Only one count was recorded for this clone. The chain recombines TRBV19 with TRBJ1-4; no definite D call. V was cut by 7 bases and J by 7 bases, with 10 bases left in between. CDR1 is LNHDA, CDR2 SQIVND, per germline (reference sequence). This CDR3 region has 12 residues. This CDR3 is CASTGEVEKLFF. CDR3 DNA sequence: TGTGCCAGTACCGGGGAAGTTGAAAAACTGTTTTTT.

CDR3 region: CAWTQQAGFTDTQYF. CDR3 sequence (DNA): TGTGCCTGGACCCAACAGGCAGGATTCACAGATACGCAGTATTTT. The rearrangement links TRBV30 to TRBJ2-3, with D tentatively TRBD1 (5 bases). With 4 bases removed from V and 2 bases from J, the gap between germline ends came to 16 bases. The CDR3 runs 15 residues. Germline CDR1 is GTSNPN and CDR2 is SVGIG (reference sequence).

This rearrangement joins TRBV2 to TRBJ2-2; 8 positions match TRBD2. This CDR3 spans 14 amino acids. With V trimmed by 4 bases and J by 7 bases, 5 bases remained unmatched. CDR1 and CDR2 (germline): SNHLY, FYNNEI. This CDR3 reads CASSARTSIGELFF. The CDR3 DNA reads as TGTGCCAGCAGTGCAAGGACTAGCATCGGGGAGCTGTTTTTT.

CDR3 amino acids: CASSYSGSSYNEQFF. CDR3 bases: TGTGCCAGCAGCTATAGCGGGAGCTCCTACAATGAGCAGTTCTTC. This sequence joins TRBV5-5 and TRBJ2-1; TRBD2 agrees at 9 bases. The J segment lost 0 bases and the V segment lost 3 bases, leaving 1 base of the junction unmatched. The CDR3 sequence is 15 residues long. Germline values: CDR1 SGHKS, CDR2 YYEKEE (reference sequence).

The rearrangement uses TRBV11-2 and TRBJ2-1; the D gene is possibly TRBD1 (5 bases). Trimming removed 1 base from V and 6 bases from J, with 7 bases in between. Germline CDR1 is SGHAT and CDR2 is FQNNGV. This CDR3 has 13 amino acids. The CDR3 is CASSLGGGNEQFF. CDR3 DNA: TGTGCCAGCAGCTTAGGGGGCGGCAATGAGCAGTTCTTC.

The chain combines TRBV28 with TRBJ2-3; TRBD1 matches 8 bases. CDR1 and CDR2 from the germline V gene are MDHEN and SYDVKM. With 4 bases clipped from V and 5 bases from J, the junction kept 11 bases outside the gene matches. This CDR3 has 16 residues. In DNA, the CDR3 is TGTGCCAGCAGTTGGACAGGGCAGTTGTTATTAGATACGCAGTATTTT. Translation gives CASSWTGQLLLDTQYF.

A single count supports this clone. The V call is TRBV29-1, the J call TRBJ2-7; tentative D call: TRBD2 (6 bases). The germline gives CDR1 SQVTM, CDR2 ANQGSEA. This CDR3 comprises 13 residues. Trimming took off 2 bases at V and 2 bases at J, with 10 bases between the two ends. CDR3 in DNA: TGCAGCGTTGAAATCGCGGGGACCTACGAGCAGTACTTC. This codes for CSVEIAGTYEQYF.